The 29 T cell receptor beta chains below all came from one sample that was sequenced in a study of T cell repertoires in cytomegalovirus infection (dated by TCRdb to the late 2010s). For sequencing, an Illumina HiSeq 1500 was employed. TCRdb trimmed the raw reads at Q25, called clones with MiXCR and kept productive beta chains. Each entry is one CDR3 protein sequence, shown with its most common DNA and genes. Present in this sample are around 630,000 distinct CDR3 sequences, 20% to 25% of which were seen just once. The biggest ten clones account for less than 9.5% of the sample. The sample consisted of CD8+ T cells from PBMCs. These TCRs come from a human donor in good health (CMV status not recorded). Some clones in this sample may be carry-over from other donors' samples.

This clonotype has more than one count but fewer than ten. The V call is TRBV7-9, the J call TRBJ2-2; D ambiguous. The CDR3 is 15 residues long. Trimming took off 5 bases at V and 1 base at J, with 11 bases between the two ends. Germline lookup yields CDR1 SEHNR and CDR2 FQNEAQ (reference sequence). The CDR3 bases are TGTGCCAGCAGCCAAGGGATGTGGAACACCGGGGAGCTGTTTTTT. This sequence encodes CASSQGMWNTGELFF.

The chain carries TRBV20-1 and TRBJ2-1; 9 bases map to TRBD2. The CDR3 consists of 15 residues. The ends lost 0 bases at V and 10 bases at J; junction bases unmatched: 10. Germline values: CDR1 DFQATT, CDR2 SNEGSKA (reference sequence). CDR3 nucleotides: TGCAGTGCTAGAGATACGGGCGGGGGGGCCAGAGAGCAGTTCTTC. Translation: CSARDTGGGAREQFF.

This clonotype was detected a few times. CDR3 sequence reads: CASRSGSTWEQYF. The CDR3 bases are TGTGCCAGCAGGTCCGGGTCTACCTGGGAGCAGTACTTC. This chain connects TRBV27 to TRBJ2-7; no firm D call. Trimming cost V 6 bases and J 7 bases, with 16 bases left between them. The CDR3 extends over 13 amino acids. Germline loops: CDR1 MNHEY, CDR2 SMNVEV (reference sequence).

The J gene is TRBJ1-2, the V gene TRBV7-9, with unresolved D. V dropped 1 base and J dropped 4 bases, with 10 bases sitting between them. Germline V gene sequence: CDR1 SEHNR, CDR2 FQNEAQ (reference sequence). This CDR3 spans 14 amino acids. The CDR3 protein is CASSLEEASYGYTF. The CDR3 DNA reads as TGTGCCAGCAGCTTAGAGGAGGCCAGCTATGGCTACACCTTC.

As for this clonotype: This may be a read error: a much more frequent sequence differs by one nucleotide. The gene calls are TRBV7-8 and TRBJ1-1; D unresolved. The CDR3 covers 14 residues. Germline CDR1 is SGHVS and CDR2 is FQNEAQ. CDR3 region: CANSLPGAGTEAFF. In nucleotides, the CDR3 is TGTGCCAACAGCCTACCGGGAGCCGGGACTGAAGCTTTCTTT.

The CDR3 spells CSVRYNEQFF. DNA of the CDR3: TGCAGCGTTAGGTACAATGAGCAGTTCTTC. This chain joins TRBV29-1 and TRBJ2-1; the D is unclear. This CDR3 is built from 10 residues. Trimming took 5 bases from V and 4 from J, leaving 3 bases between them. Germline CDR1 is SQVTM and CDR2 is ANQGSEA.

This chain joins TRBV27 and TRBJ2-7, with a weak D call TRBD1 (5 bases). The V end was cut by 0 bases, the J end by 2 bases, with 8 bases between. The CDR3 spans 14 residues. The germline V gene encodes CDR1 MNHEY and CDR2 SMNVEV (reference sequence). The CDR3 bases are TGTGCCAGCAGTTTATCTCAGGGTCCCTACGAGCAGTACTTC. The encoded protein is CASSLSQGPYEQYF.

This clonotype was seen only a few times. The V and J genes are TRBV5-8 and TRBJ2-7; D call uncertain. V was cut by 5 bases and J by 3 bases, with 6 bases left in between. Per the germline V gene, CDR1 is SGHTS and CDR2 is YDEGEE. The CDR3 runs to 11 residues. CDR3 sequence (DNA): TGTGCCAGCAGGAACTACTACGAGCAGTACGTC. Its translation: CASRNYYEQYV.

The chain combines TRBV4-1 with TRBJ2-3; 7 nucleotides align to TRBD1. The CDR3 length is 15 residues. V shed 3 bases and J 3 bases; nucleotides not matched to a gene: 6. Germline V CDR1 and CDR2: MGHRA, YSYEKL. This chain's CDR3 is CASSQGDSDTDTQYF. CDR3 coding DNA: TGCGCCAGCAGCCAGGGGGACAGTGATACAGATACGCAGTATTTT.

This clonotype was recorded many times. The chain employs TRBV7-2 and TRBJ1-1; D not certain. The CDR3 totals 16 residues. Germline V gene sequence: CDR1 SGHTA, CDR2 FQGNSA. With 3 bases removed from V and 1 base from J, the gap between germline ends came to 15 bases. CDR3 DNA: TGTGCCAGCAGCTTTGGGCCCTATTATGAGAACACTGAAGCTTTCTTT. Its translation: CASSFGPYYENTEAFF.

In its sample, this clonotype was seen a few times. The V and J genes are TRBV29-1 and TRBJ1-2; D is ambiguous. The CDR3 spans 11 residues. V was shortened by 6 bases and J by 4 bases, with 9 bases between the two germline ends. Germline V CDR1 and CDR2: SQVTM, ANQGSEA. The CDR3 sequence is CSVVSPYGYTF. CDR3 DNA sequence: TGCAGCGTGGTATCCCCCTATGGCTACACCTTC.

V is TRBV7-6 and J is TRBJ2-7, with D tentatively TRBD1 (5 bases). The V end lost 5 bases, the J end lost 3 bases, and 11 bases lay between the germline ends. The CDR3 contains 13 residues. CDR1 SGHVS and CDR2 FNYEAQ come from the germline V gene. The CDR3 nucleotides read TGTGCCAGCAGCCCCTTAGGGGACTACGAGCAGTACGTC. Amino acids: CASSPLGDYEQYV.

A few counts support this clonotype. This rearrangement joins TRBV6-2 or TRBV6-3 to TRBJ2-5, with D possibly TRBD2 on 6 matching bases. V lost 8 bases and J 2 bases, leaving 15 bases between the germline ends. CDR3 size: 14 residues. CDR1 MNHEY and CDR2 SVGEGT come from the germline V gene. CDR3 amino acids: CASGTATAQETQYF. CDR3 in DNA: TGTGCCAGCGGGACTGCGACAGCTCAAGAGACCCAGTACTTC.

This clonotype was detected many times. This CDR3 is CASSLAAGTSAADTQYF. The CDR3 nucleotides are TGTGCCAGCAGCTTAGCCGCCGGGACTAGCGCCGCAGATACGCAGTATTTT. V and J are TRBV11-1 and TRBJ2-3; TRBD2 agrees at 10 bases. V lost 0 bases and J lost 4; bases outside the gene matches: 7. The CDR3 spans 17 residues. Germline loops: CDR1 SGHAT, CDR2 FQDESV (reference sequence).

Only a few counts were recorded for this clonotype. V gene TRBV7-2 combines with J gene TRBJ2-3; D unresolved. The germline CDR1 and CDR2 sequences are SGHTA and FQGNSA. With 5 bases removed from V and 1 base from J, the gap between germline ends came to 10 bases. The CDR3 spans 14 residues. CDR3 sequence (DNA): TGTGCCAGCAGCGAGTCTCCTGGCACAGATACGCAGTATTTT. This gives the protein CASSESPGTDTQYF.

This clonotype was observed a few times. This chain links TRBV7-6 with TRBJ1-1, with D tentatively TRBD1 (5 bases). Germline V gene sequence: CDR1 SGHVS, CDR2 FNYEAQ. The length of the CDR3 is 14 residues. The V gene lost 2 bases and the J gene lost 5 bases, with 12 bases spanning the gap. This chain's CDR3 is CASSLQGWVTEAFF. Written as DNA, the CDR3 is TGTGCCAGCAGCTTACAGGGATGGGTGACTGAAGCTTTCTTT.

This clonotype was counted ten times or more. V gene TRBV7-3 combines with J gene TRBJ2-2; no definite D call. Trimming shortened V by 2 bases and J by 0 bases, and 13 bases separated the two germline ends. The germline V gene has CDR1 SGHTA and CDR2 FQGTGA. This CDR3 region has 17 residues. In DNA, the CDR3 is TGTGCCAGCAGCTTAGGGGTGATAAACCCGAACACCGGGGAGCTGTTTTTT. Protein: CASSLGVINPNTGELFF.

The chain recombines TRBV6-6 with TRBJ2-3; the D gene could be TRBD1 or TRBD2 (5 bases each). This CDR3 comprises 12 residues. The V gene's germline CDR1 is MNHNY and CDR2 SVGAGI (reference sequence). With 8 bases removed from V and 6 bases from J, the gap between germline ends came to 12 bases. For the CDR3, the DNA is TGTGCCAGCGCTACCAGGGAGGATACGCAGTATTTT. Its translation: CASATREDTQYF.

A note on this clonotype: A much more abundant neighbour one base away suggests this may be a read error. The chain has TRBV27 and TRBJ1-1; TRBD1 is a possible D gene (6 bases). With 1 base removed from V and 7 bases from J, the gap between germline ends came to 16 bases. The CDR3 runs 15 residues. In germline, CDR1 is MNHEY, CDR2 SMNVEV (reference sequence). As DNA, the CDR3 is TGTGCCAGCAGTTTATTGCCGACAGGCCCGTTTGAAGCTTTCTTT. It is translated as CASSLLPTGPFEAFF.

The chain employs TRBV28 and TRBJ2-5, with D tentatively TRBD1 (5 bases). Germline CDR1 and CDR2: MDHEN and SYDVKM. The CDR3 totals 15 residues. V was trimmed by 3 bases and J by 5 bases, leaving 16 bases between them. The CDR3 here is CASSLTRGLGETQYF. CDR3 bases: TGTGCCAGCAGTTTGACAAGGGGATTGGGTGAGACCCAGTACTTC.

The chain employs TRBV5-6 and TRBJ2-7; TRBD1 matches at 7 bases. Germline lookup yields CDR1 SGHDT and CDR2 YYEEEE. Trimming cost V 1 base and J 6 bases; bases outside gene matches: 1. This CDR3 comprises 12 residues. The CDR3 region is CASSLTGAEQYV. In DNA, the CDR3 is TGTGCCAGCAGCTTGACAGGGGCCGAGCAGTACGTC.

This chain joins TRBV20-1 and TRBJ2-3, with TRBD2 identical over 13 bases. V lost 5 bases and J lost 0; bases outside the gene matches: 5. Germline loops: CDR1 DFQATT, CDR2 SNEGSKA (reference sequence). CDR3 size: 16 residues. DNA of the CDR3: TGCAGTGCTCGACTAGCGGGGGGCCTAAGCACAGATACGCAGTATTTT. Translating gives CSARLAGGLSTDTQYF.

This clonotype turned up a few times. The chain couples TRBV11-3 to TRBJ2-5; D not certain. The germline gives CDR1 SGHNT, CDR2 YENEEA. With 2 bases removed from V and 5 bases from J, the gap between germline ends came to 9 bases. The CDR3 has 13 amino acids. The CDR3 DNA reads as TGTGCCAGCAGCTTATGGCGGCTTGAGACCCAGTACTTC. Encoded protein: CASSLWRLETQYF.

The rearrangement joins TRBV13 to TRBJ1-3; D possibly corresponds to TRBD1 (5 bases). CDR1 PRHDT and CDR2 FYEKMQ come from the germline V gene (reference sequence). The V and J ends lost 1 base and 0 bases respectively, with 10 bases between them. The CDR3 consists of 16 residues. CDR3 in amino acids: CASSLEGPSSGNTIYF. The CDR3 nucleotides are TGTGCCAGCAGCTTAGAGGGGCCGAGCTCTGGAAACACCATATATTTT.

V gene TRBV4-3 combines with J gene TRBJ1-5; D not certain. The CDR3 runs 16 residues. V was shortened by 1 base and J by 2 bases, with 12 bases between the two germline ends. Per germline, CDR1 LGHNA and CDR2 YSLEER. The CDR3 loop is CASSQVLGSGNQPQHF. The CDR3 region has the DNA TGCGCCAGCAGCCAAGTCCTAGGGAGTGGCAATCAGCCCCAGCATTTT.

The gene calls are TRBV25-1 and TRBJ2-5; D is unresolved. The length of the CDR3 is 12 residues. Germline V gene lookup returns CDR1 MGHDK and CDR2 SYGVNS. V was trimmed by 4 bases and J by 5 bases, leaving 8 bases between them. CDR3 coding DNA: TGTGCCAGCAGTGGAGATACGGAGACCCAGTACTTC. It translates to CASSGDTETQYF.

On this clonotype itself: One base away lies a much larger clone, so this may be a sequencing read error. The chain couples TRBV7-6 to TRBJ2-6, with D possibly being TRBD1 (5 bases). This CDR3 is 14 amino acids long. CDR1 and CDR2 from the germline V gene are SGHVS and FNYEAQ. In DNA, the CDR3 is TGTGCCAGCAGCCAAGGGGCTGGGGTCAACGTCCTGACTTTC. Its protein product is CASSQGAGVNVLTF.

The chain is built from TRBV7-9 and TRBJ1-1; 7 nucleotides match TRBD1. Germline CDR1 is SEHNR and CDR2 is FQNEAQ (reference sequence). The ends lost 6 bases at V and 4 bases at J; junction bases unmatched: 5. CDR3 size: 13 residues. The CDR3 loop reads CASSSDRVTEAFF. CDR3 DNA sequence: TGTGCCAGCAGTTCCGACAGGGTCACTGAAGCTTTCTTT.

This clonotype has a handful of counts. The chain employs TRBV29-1 and TRBJ2-7; D remains unclear. This CDR3 spans 11 amino acids. Trimming stripped 1 base from V and 0 bases from J, with 1 base between. Germline loops: CDR1 SQVTM, CDR2 ANQGSEA. This chain's CDR3 is CSVEVSYEQYF. In DNA form, the CDR3 reads TGCAGCGTTGAAGTCTCCTACGAGCAGTACTTC.